Listed here is a single T cell receptor beta chain. This entry is derived from a study of T cells in narcolepsy. V was cut by 5 bases and J by 3 bases, with 13 bases left in between. The germline V gene encodes CDR1 LNHDA and CDR2 SQIVND (reference sequence). CDR3 length: 15 amino acids. Assay used: immunoSEQ multiplex PCR; TCRdb lists only in-frame clones, some missing. The table lists about 26,000 clones, 81% of them singletons. V and J are TRBV19 and TRBJ2-2; D remains unclear. The sequence was obtained from a human donor in good health. The specimen sequenced was memory (CD45RA-) CD4+ T cells from blood. CDR3 region: CASSLSHSYTGELFF. Written as DNA, the CDR3 is TGTGCCAGTAGTCTGTCGCACAGTTACACCGGGGAGCTGTTTTTT.